This record covers a single T cell receptor (beta chain). Its matching antigen is unknown. Generated by immunoSEQ multiplex PCR, the TCRdb table keeps only in-frame clones and is missing some. Of approximately 1.9 million clones in the sample, roughly 93% were seen once. V shed 4 bases, J shed 3 bases, and the junction held 12 bases outside the gene matches. Germline lookup yields CDR1 MNHNS and CDR2 SASEGT. CDR3 length: 16 amino acids. These data are taken from a study of shared clonotypes between healthy human individuals. Study-level findings and limits: Compared with clonotypes that all four donors shared, non-shared clonotypes had lower generation probabilities. The rarefaction results pointed to incomplete sorted-subset sequencing despite large depth. Memory subsets generally showed lower estimated richness than naive subsets.

CD45RO-negative CD8 cells positively selected for CCR7 made up the naive population, which excluded terminally differentiated effector memory CD45RA+ cells. The rearrangement uses TRBV6-1 and TRBJ2-7, with 7 positions matching TRBD2. This receptor was obtained from a man younger than 35 in good health. Some clones in this sample may be carry-over from other donors' samples. What was sequenced was naive CD8+ T cells from PBMCs. The CDR3 sequence: CASSADWREFRYEQYF. The CDR3 region has the DNA TGTGCCAGCAGTGCGGACTGGCGGGAGTTTCGCTACGAGCAGTACTTC.